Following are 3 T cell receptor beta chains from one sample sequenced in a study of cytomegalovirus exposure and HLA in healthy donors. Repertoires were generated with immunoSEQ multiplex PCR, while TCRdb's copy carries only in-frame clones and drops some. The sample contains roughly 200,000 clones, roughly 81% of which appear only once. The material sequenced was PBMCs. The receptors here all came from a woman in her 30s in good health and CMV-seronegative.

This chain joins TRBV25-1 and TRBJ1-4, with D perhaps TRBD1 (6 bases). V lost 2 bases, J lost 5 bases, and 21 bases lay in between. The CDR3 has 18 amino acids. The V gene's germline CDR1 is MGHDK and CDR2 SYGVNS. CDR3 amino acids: CASSEGSGLIGGNEKLFF. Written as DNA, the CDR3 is TGTGCCAGCAGTGAAGGTAGTGGACTCATAGGGGGAAATGAAAAACTGTTTTTT.

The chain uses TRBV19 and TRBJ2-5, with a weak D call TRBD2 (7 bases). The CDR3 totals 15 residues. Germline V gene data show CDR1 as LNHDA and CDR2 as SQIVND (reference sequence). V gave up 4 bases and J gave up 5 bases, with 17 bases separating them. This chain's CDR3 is CASSKSGGAGETQYF. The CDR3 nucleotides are TGTGCCAGTAGTAAGTCGGGGGGCGCCGGGGAGACCCAGTACTTC.

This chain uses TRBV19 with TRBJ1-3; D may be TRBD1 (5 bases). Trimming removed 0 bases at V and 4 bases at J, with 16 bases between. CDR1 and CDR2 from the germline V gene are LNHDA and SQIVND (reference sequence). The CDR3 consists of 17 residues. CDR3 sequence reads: CASSIEGQPAGGNTIYF. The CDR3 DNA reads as TGTGCCAGTAGTATAGAAGGACAACCGGCAGGAGGAAACACCATATATTTT.